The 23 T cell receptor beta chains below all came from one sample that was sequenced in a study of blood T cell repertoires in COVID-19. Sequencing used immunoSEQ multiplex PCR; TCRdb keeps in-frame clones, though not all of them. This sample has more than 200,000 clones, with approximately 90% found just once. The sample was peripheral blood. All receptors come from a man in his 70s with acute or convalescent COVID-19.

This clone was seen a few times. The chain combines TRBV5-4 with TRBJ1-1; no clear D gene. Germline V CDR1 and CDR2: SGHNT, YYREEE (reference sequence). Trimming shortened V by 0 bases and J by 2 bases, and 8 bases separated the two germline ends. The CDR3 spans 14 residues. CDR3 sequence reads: CASSLAPTNTEAFF. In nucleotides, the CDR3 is TGTGCCAGCAGCTTGGCCCCAACAAACACTGAAGCTTTCTTT.

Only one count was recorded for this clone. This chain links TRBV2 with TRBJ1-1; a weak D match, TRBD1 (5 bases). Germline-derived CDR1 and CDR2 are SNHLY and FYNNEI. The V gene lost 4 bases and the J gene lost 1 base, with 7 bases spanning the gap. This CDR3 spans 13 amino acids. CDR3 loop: CASSGQPNTEAFF. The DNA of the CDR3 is TGTGCCAGCAGTGGACAGCCGAACACTGAAGCTTTCTTT. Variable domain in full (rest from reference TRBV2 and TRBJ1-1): EPEVTQTPSHQVTQMGQEVILRCVPISNHLYFYWYRQILGQKVEFLVSFYNNEISEKSEIFDDQFSVERPDGSNFTLKIRSTKLEDSAMYFCASSGQPNTEAFFGQGTRLTVV.

CDR3 residues: CASSLAGQSSYEQYF. DNA for the CDR3: TGTGCCAGCAGTTTAGCGGGACAGAGCTCCTACGAGCAGTACTTC. The rearrangement links TRBV27 to TRBJ2-7; tentatively, D is TRBD1 (7 bases). The CDR3 runs to 15 residues. Germline lookup yields CDR1 MNHEY and CDR2 SMNVEV (reference sequence). Trimming left V 2 bases short and J 0 bases short, with 11 bases between.

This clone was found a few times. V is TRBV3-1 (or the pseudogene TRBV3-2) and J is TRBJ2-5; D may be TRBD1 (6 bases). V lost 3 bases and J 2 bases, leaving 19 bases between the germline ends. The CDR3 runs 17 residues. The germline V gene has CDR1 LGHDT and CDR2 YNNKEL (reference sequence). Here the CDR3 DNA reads TGTGCCAGCAGCCACCATTATCTGAGGGGGAAACAAGAGACCCAGTACTTC. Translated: CASSHHYLRGKQETQYF.

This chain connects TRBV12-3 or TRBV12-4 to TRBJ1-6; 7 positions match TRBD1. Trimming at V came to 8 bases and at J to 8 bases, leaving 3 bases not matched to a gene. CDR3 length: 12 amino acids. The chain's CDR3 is CASGRGDSPLHF. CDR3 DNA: TGTGCCAGCGGCAGGGGGGATTCACCCCTCCACTTT.

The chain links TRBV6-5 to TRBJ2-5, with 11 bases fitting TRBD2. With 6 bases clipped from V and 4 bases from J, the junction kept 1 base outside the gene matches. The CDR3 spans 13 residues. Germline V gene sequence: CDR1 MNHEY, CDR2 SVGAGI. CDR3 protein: CASRGLAGETQYF. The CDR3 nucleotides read TGTGCCAGCAGAGGACTAGCGGGAGAGACCCAGTACTTC.

The CDR3 DNA sequence: TGTGCCAGCAGCTTACGACAGGGTCTTGGCTACACCTTC. It specifies CASSLRQGLGYTF. J is TRBJ1-2 and V is TRBV7-9; 7 bases agree with TRBD1. V shed 2 bases and J 7 bases; nucleotides not matched to a gene: 4. Per the germline V gene, CDR1 is SEHNR and CDR2 is FQNEAQ (reference sequence). This CDR3 contains 13 residues. Full variable domain (rest looked up from reference TRBV7-9 and TRBJ1-2): DTGVSQNPRHKITKRGQNVTFRCDPISEHNRLYWYRQTLGQGPEFLTYFQNEAQLEKSRLLSDRFSAERPKGSFSTLEIQRTEQGDSAMYLCASSLRQGLGYTFGSGTRLTVV.

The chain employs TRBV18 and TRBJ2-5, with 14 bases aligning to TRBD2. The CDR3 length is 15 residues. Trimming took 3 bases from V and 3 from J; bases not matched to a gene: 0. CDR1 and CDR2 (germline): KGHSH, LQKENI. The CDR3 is CASSPGLAGEETQYF. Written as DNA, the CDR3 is TGTGCCAGCTCACCGGGACTAGCGGGAGAAGAGACCCAGTACTTC.

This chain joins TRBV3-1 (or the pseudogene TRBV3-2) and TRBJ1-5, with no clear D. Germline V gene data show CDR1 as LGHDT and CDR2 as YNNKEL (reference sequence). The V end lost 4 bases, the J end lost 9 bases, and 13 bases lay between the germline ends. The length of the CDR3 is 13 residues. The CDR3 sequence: CASSPQGERPQHF. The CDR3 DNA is TGTGCCAGCAGCCCGCAAGGAGAGAGGCCCCAGCATTTT.

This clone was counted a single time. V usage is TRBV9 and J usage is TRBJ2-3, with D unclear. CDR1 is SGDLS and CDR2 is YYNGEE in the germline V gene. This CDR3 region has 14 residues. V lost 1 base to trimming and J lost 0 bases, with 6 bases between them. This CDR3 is CASSVNPSTDTQYF. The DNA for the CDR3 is TGTGCCAGCAGCGTAAATCCTAGCACAGATACGCAGTATTTT.

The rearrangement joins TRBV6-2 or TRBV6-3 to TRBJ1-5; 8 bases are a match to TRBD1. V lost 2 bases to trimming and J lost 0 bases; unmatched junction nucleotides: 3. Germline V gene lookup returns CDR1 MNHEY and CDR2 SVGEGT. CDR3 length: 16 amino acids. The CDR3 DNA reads TGTGCCAGCAGTTACCGGACAGGGAATAGCAATCAGCCCCAGCATTTT. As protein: CASSYRTGNSNQPQHF.

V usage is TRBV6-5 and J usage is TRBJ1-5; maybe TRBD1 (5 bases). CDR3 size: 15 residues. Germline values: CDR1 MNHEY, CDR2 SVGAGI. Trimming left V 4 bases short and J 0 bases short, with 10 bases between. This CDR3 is CASSLDRYSNQPQHF. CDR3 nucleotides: TGTGCCAGCAGTTTAGACAGATATAGCAATCAGCCCCAGCATTTT.

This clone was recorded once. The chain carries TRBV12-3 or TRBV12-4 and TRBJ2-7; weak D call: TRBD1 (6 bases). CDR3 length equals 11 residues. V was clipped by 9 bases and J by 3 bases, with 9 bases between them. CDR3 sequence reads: CASGQSYEQYF. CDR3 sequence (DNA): TGTGCCAGTGGACAGAGCTACGAGCAGTACTTC.

Here the CDR3 DNA reads TGTGCCAGCTCACCACCGGGGGCGGGTGAAAAACTGTTTTTT. It yields the protein CASSPPGAGEKLFF. The chain has TRBV18 and TRBJ1-4, with D possibly matching TRBD1 (6 bases). The CDR3 runs 14 residues. CDR1 is KGHSH and CDR2 is LQKENI in the germline V gene. Trimming took off 0 bases at V and 7 bases at J, with 9 bases between the two ends.

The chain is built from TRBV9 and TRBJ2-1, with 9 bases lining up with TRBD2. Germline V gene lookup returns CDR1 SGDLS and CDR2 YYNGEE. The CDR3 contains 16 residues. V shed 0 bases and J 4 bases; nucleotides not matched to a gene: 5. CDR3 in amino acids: CASSVEPSGVYNEQFF. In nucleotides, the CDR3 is TGTGCCAGCAGCGTAGAACCTAGCGGGGTATACAATGAGCAGTTCTTC.

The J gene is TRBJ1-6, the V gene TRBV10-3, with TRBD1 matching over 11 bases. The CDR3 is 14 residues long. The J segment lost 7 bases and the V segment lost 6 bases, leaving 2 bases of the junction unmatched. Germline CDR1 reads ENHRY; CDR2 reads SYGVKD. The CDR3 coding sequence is TGTGCCATCAGGGGACAGGGGGACAATTCACCCCTCCACTTT. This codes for CAIRGQGDNSPLHF.

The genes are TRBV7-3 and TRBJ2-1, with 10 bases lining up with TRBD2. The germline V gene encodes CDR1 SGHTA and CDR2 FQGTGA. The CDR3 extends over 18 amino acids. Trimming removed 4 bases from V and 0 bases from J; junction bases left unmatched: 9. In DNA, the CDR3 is TGTGCCAGCAGCTCGGGACTAGCGCCTACCCGCTCCTACAATGAGCAGTTCTTC. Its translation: CASSSGLAPTRSYNEQFF.

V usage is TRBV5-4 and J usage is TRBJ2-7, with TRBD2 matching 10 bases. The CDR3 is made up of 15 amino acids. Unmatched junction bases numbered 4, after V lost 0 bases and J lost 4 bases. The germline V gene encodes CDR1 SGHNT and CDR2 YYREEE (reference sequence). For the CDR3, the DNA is TGTGCCAGCAGCTTGGGGGCTAGCGGGAGTTACGAGCAGTACTTC. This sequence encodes CASSLGASGSYEQYF.

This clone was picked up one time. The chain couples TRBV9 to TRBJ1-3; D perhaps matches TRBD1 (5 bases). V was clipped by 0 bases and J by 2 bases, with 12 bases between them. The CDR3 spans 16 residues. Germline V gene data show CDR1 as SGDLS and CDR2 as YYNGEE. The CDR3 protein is CASSVALGGTGNTIYF. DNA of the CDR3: TGTGCCAGCAGCGTAGCTTTGGGGGGAACTGGAAACACCATATATTTT.

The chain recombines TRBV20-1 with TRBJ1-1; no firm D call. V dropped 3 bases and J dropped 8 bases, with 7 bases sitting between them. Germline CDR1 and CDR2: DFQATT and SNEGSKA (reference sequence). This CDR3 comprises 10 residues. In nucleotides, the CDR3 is TGCAGTGCTAGCGGTGTGGAAGCTTTCTTT. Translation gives CSASGVEAFF.

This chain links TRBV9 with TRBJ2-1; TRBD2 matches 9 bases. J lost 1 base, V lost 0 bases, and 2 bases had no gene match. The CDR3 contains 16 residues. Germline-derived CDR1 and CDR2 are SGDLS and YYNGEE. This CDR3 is CASSVVSGRSYNEQFF. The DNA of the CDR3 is TGTGCCAGCAGCGTAGTTAGCGGGAGATCCTACAATGAGCAGTTCTTC.

DNA of the CDR3: TGTGCCAGCAGCTTATCAGGGTACACTGAAGCTTTCTTT. Translation: CASSLSGYTEAFF. V gene TRBV7-9 combines with J gene TRBJ1-1; perhaps TRBD1 as D (5 bases). Germline-derived CDR1 and CDR2 are SEHNR and FQNEAQ (reference sequence). The CDR3 spans 13 residues. V was clipped by 2 bases and J by 3 bases, with 7 bases between them.

CDR3 sequence: CASSQDPAGSNQPQHF. CDR3 DNA sequence: TGCGCCAGCAGCCAAGATCCGGCAGGGAGCAATCAGCCCCAGCATTTT. The rearrangement uses TRBV4-1 and TRBJ1-5, with D maybe TRBD1 (5 bases). CDR1 is MGHRA and CDR2 is YSYEKL in the germline V gene. V was trimmed by 0 bases and J by 1 base, leaving 10 bases between them. The CDR3 length is 16 residues.